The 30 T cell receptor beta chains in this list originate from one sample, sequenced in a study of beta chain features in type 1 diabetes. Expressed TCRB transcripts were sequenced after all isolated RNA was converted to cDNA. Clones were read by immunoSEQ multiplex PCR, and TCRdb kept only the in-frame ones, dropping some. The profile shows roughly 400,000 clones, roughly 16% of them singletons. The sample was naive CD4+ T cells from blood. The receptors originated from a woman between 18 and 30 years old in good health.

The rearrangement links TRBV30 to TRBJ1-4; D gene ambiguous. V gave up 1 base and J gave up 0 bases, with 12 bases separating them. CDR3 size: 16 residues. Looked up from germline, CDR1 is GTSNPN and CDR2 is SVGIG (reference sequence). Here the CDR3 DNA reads TGTGCCTGGAGTGGAGGAATCAGTCCAACTAATGAAAAACTGTTTTTT. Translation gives CAWSGGISPTNEKLFF.

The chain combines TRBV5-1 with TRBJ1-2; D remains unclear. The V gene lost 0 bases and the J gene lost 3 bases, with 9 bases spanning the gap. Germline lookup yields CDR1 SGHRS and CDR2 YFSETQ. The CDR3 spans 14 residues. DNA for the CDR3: TGCGCCAGCAGCTTGGATAGACGGGACTATGGCTACACCTTC. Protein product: CASSLDRRDYGYTF.

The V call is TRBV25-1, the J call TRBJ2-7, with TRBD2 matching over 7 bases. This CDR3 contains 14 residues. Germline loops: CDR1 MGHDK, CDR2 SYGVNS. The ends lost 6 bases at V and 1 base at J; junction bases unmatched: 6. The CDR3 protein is CASRTAGGSYEQYF. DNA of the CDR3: TGTGCCAGCAGAACCGCCGGGGGGTCCTACGAGCAGTACTTC.

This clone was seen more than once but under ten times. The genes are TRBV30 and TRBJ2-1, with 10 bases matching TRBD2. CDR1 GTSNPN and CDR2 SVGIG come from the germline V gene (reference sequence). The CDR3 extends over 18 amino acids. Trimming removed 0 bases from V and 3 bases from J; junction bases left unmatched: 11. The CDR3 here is CAWSVERLAGDFYNEQFF. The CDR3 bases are TGTGCCTGGAGTGTAGAGAGGCTAGCGGGAGACTTCTACAATGAGCAGTTCTTC.

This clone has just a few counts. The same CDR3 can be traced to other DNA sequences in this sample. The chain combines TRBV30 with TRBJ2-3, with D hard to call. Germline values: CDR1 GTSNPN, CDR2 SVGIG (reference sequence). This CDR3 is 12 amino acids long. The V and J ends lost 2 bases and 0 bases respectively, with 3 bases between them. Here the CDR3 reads CAWSTSTDTQYF. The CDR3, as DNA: TGTGCCTGGAGTACAAGCACAGATACGCAGTATTTT.

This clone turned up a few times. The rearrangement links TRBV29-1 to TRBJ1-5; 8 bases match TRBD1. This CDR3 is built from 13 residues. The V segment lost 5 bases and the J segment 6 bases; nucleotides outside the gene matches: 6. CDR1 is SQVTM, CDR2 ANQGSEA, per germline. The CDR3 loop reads CSVLDRGTQPQHF. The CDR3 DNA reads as TGCAGCGTTCTAGACAGGGGCACTCAGCCCCAGCATTTT.

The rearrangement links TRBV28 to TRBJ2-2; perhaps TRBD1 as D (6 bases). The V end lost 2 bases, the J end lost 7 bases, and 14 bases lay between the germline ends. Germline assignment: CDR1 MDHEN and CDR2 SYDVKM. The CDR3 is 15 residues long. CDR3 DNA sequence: TGTGCCAGCAGTTTAATACAGGGCCGGGTCGGGGAGCTGTTTTTT. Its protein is CASSLIQGRVGELFF.

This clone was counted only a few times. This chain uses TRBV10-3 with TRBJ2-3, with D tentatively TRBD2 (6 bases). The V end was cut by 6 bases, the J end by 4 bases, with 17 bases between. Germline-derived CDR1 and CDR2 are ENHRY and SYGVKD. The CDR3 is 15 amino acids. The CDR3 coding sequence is TGTGCCATCAGGCCGGGACTCACCCAACCAGATACGCAGTATTTT. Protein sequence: CAIRPGLTQPDTQYF.

CDR3 loop: CASSQGGGDYNEQFF. The DNA for the CDR3 is TGTGCCAGCAGCCAAGGAGGAGGGGATTACAATGAGCAGTTCTTC. The genes are TRBV4-2 and TRBJ2-1, with D perhaps matching TRBD2 (6 bases). CDR1 is LGHNA and CDR2 is YNFKEQ in the germline V gene. This CDR3 contains 15 residues. V was trimmed by 1 base and J by 4 bases, leaving 11 bases between them.

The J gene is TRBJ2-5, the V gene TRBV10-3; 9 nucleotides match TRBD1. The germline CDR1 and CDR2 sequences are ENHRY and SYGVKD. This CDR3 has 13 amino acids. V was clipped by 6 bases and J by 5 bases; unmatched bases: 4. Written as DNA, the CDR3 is TGTGCCATCAGGGGGACAGGGATCGAGACCCAGTACTTC. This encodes CAIRGTGIETQYF.

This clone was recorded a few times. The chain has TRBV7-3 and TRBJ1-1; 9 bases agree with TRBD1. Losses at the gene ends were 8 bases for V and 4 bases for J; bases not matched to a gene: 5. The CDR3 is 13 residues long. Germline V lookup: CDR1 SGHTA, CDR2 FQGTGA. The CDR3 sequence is CASGMGQGTEAFF. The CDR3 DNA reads TGTGCCAGCGGGATGGGACAGGGCACTGAAGCTTTCTTT.

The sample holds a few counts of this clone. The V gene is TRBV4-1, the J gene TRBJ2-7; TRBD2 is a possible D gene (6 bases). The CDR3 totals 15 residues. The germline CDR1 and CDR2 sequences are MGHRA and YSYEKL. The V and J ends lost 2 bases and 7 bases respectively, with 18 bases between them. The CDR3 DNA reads TGCGCCAGCAGCCAACCCAGCGGGTTTCCCCGGGAGCAGTACTTC. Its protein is CASSQPSGFPREQYF.

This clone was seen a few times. CDR3 sequence reads: CSATTSGSLYF. CDR3 DNA sequence: TGCAGTGCCACGACTAGCGGGAGTCTGTACTTC. The chain joins TRBV20-1 to TRBJ2-7; 12 positions agree with TRBD2. The CDR3 is made up of 11 amino acids. Germline lookup yields CDR1 DFQATT and CDR2 SNEGSKA (reference sequence). Trimming took 6 bases from V and 12 from J; bases not matched to a gene: 6.

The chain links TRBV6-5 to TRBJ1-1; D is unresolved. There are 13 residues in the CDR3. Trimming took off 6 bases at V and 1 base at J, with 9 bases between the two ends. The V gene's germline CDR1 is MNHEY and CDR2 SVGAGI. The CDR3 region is CASSRTTNTEAFF. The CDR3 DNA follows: TGTGCCAGCAGCCGAACAACGAACACTGAAGCTTTCTTT.

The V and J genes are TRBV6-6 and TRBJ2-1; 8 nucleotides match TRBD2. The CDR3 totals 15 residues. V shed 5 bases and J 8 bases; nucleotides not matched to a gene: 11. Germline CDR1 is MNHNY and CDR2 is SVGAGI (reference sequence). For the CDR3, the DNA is TGTGCCAGCAGTCCCATAGGACTAGCTATCTATGAGCAGTTCTTC. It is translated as CASSPIGLAIYEQFF.

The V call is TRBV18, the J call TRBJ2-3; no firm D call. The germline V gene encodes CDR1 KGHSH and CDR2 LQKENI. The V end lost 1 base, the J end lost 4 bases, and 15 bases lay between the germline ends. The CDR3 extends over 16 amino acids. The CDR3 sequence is CASSPRSSLPADTQYF. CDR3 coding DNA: TGTGCCAGCTCACCACGAAGCTCCCTCCCGGCAGATACGCAGTATTTT.

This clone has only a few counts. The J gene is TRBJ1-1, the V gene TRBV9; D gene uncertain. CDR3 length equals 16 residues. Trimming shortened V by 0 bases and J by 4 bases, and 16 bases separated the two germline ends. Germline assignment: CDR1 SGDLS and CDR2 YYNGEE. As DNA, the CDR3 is TGTGCCAGCAGCGTAGGAGGGCGGGGAGGGAGCACTGAAGCTTTCTTT. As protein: CASSVGGRGGSTEAFF.

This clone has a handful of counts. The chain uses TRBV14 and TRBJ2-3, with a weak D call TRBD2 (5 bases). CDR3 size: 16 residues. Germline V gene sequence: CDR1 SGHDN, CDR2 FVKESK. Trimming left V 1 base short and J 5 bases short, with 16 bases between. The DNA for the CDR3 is TGTGCCAGCAGCCAAGTAGAGGGCTTGATCGAAGATACGCAGTATTTT. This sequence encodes CASSQVEGLIEDTQYF.

In DNA form, the CDR3 reads TGTGCCAGTAGTCGGGGAGGGGAGACCCAGTACTTC. This sequence encodes CASSRGGETQYF. The chain couples TRBV19 to TRBJ2-5; 7 nucleotides align to TRBD2. Germline CDR1 and CDR2: LNHDA and SQIVND (reference sequence). The CDR3 totals 12 residues. V gave up 5 bases and J gave up 5 bases; unmatched junction bases: 2.

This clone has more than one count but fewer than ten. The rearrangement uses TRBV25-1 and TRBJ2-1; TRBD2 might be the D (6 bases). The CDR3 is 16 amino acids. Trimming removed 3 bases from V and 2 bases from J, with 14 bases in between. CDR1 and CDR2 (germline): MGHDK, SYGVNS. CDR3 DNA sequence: TGTGCCAGCAGTGACAGTGGAGGGCGGGCCTACAATGAGCAGTTCTTC. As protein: CASSDSGGRAYNEQFF.

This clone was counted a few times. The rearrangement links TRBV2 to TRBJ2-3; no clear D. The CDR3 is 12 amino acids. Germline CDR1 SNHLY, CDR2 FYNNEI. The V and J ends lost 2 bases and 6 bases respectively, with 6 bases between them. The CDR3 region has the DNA TGTGCCAGCAGTGAAAACACGGATACGCAGTATTTT. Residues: CASSENTDTQYF.

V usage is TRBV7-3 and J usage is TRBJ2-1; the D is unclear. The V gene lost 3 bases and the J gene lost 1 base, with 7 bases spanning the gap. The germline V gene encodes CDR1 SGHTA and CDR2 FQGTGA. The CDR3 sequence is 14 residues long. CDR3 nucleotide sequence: TGTGCCAGCAGCTTTGCTGCGTCCTACAATGAGCAGTTCTTC. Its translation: CASSFAASYNEQFF.

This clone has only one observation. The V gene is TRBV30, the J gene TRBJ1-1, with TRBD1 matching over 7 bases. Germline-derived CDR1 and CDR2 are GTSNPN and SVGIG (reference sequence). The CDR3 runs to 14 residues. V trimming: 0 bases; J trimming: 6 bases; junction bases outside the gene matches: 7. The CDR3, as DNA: TGTGCCTGGAGTGTACCAGGGGGGATATCTGAAGCTTTCTTT. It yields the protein CAWSVPGGISEAFF.

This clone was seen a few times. CDR3 coding DNA: TGTGCCTGGAACACAGGGACCTACGAGCAGTACTTC. It encodes CAWNTGTYEQYF. The gene calls are TRBV30 and TRBJ2-7; possible D gene TRBD1, 6 bases. Germline CDR1 reads GTSNPN; CDR2 reads SVGIG (reference sequence). The CDR3 length is 12 residues. Trimming removed 4 bases from V and 2 bases from J, with 9 bases in between.

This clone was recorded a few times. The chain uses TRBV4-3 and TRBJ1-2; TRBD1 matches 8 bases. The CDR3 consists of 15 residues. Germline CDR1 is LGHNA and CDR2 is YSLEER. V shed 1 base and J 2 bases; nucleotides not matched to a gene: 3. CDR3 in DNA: TGCGCCAGCAGCCAAGGGTGGGACAGGAACTATGGCTACACCTTC. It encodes CASSQGWDRNYGYTF.

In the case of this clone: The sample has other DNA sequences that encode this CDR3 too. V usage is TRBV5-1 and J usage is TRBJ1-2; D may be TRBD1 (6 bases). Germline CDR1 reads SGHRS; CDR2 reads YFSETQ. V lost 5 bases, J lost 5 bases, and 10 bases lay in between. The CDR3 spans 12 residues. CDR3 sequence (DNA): TGCGCCAGCAGTCCTGGACAGTATGGCTACACCTTC. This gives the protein CASSPGQYGYTF.

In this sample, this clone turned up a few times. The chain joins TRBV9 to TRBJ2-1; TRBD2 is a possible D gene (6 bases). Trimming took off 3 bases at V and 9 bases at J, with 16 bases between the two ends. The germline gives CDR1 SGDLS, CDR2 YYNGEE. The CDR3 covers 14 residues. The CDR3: CASSETPFGSEQFF. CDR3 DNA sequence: TGTGCCAGCAGCGAGACCCCCTTCGGGAGTGAGCAGTTCTTC.

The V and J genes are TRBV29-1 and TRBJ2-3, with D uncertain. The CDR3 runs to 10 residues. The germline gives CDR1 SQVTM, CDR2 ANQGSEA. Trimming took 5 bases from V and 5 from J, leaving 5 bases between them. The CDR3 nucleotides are TGCAGCGTTCCCAAAGATACGCAGTATTTT. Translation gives CSVPKDTQYF.

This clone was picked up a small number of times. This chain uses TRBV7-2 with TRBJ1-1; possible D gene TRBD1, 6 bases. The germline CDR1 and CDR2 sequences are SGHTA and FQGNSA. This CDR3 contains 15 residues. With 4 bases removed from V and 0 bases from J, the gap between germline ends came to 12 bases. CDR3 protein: CASSSGDRLNTEAFF. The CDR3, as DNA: TGTGCCAGCAGCTCAGGAGACAGGTTGAACACTGAAGCTTTCTTT. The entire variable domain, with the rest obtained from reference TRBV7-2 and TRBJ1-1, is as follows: GAGVSQSPSNKVTEKGKDVELRCDPISGHTALYWYRQSLGQGLEFLIYFQGNSAPDKSGLPSDRFSAERTGGSVSTLTIQRTQQEDSAVYLCASSSGDRLNTEAFFGQGTRLTVV.

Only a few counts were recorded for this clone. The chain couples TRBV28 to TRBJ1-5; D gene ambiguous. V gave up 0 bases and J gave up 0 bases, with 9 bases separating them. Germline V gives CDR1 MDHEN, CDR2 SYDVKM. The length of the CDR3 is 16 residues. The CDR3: CASSLWGTSSNQPQHF. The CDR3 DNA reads TGTGCCAGCAGTTTATGGGGCACGTCTAGCAATCAGCCCCAGCATTTT.